The 6 T cell receptor beta chains reported below all come from one sample, sequenced in a study of blood T cell repertoires in COVID-19. TCRdb keeps only in-frame clones here, not all; method: immunoSEQ multiplex PCR. This sample has 150,000 to 200,000 clones, with around 86% found just once. Sequences were obtained from peripheral blood. All receptors derive from a woman of 80 years or more in a cohort sampled during active or convalescent COVID-19.

The gene calls are TRBV10-3 and TRBJ1-4; D gene unclear. This CDR3 comprises 13 residues. Trimming pared 8 bases from V and 7 bases from J, leaving 14 bases between. Germline V gene sequence: CDR1 ENHRY, CDR2 SYGVKD. The CDR3 DNA is TGTGCCATCGCTGCGGGAGATGGTGAAAAACTGTTTTTT. Its translation is CAIAAGDGEKLFF.

The V and J genes are TRBV25-1 and TRBJ2-5, with TRBD2 matching over 8 bases. With 7 bases clipped from V and 3 bases from J, the junction kept 13 bases outside the gene matches. This CDR3 is 16 amino acids long. Germline-derived CDR1 and CDR2 are MGHDK and SYGVNS. This CDR3 reads CASTHAGREVEETQYF. CDR3 DNA: TGTGCCAGCACCCACGCTGGGCGGGAGGTAGAAGAGACCCAGTACTTC.

The V gene is TRBV5-1, the J gene TRBJ2-3; D gene uncertain. The CDR3 is 14 residues long. Trimming removed 4 bases from V and 4 bases from J, with 13 bases in between. Per the germline V gene, CDR1 is SGHRS and CDR2 is YFSETQ. DNA for the CDR3: TGCGCCAGCAGCCACCCAAGCGCGCCAGATACGCAGTATTTT. It codes for CASSHPSAPDTQYF. The entire variable domain, with the rest obtained from reference TRBV5-1 and TRBJ2-3, is as follows: KAGVTQTPRYLIKTRGQQVTLSCSPISGHRSVSWYQQTPGQGLQFLFEYFSETQRNKGNFPGRFSGRQFSNSRSEMNVSTLELGDSALYLCASSHPSAPDTQYFGPGTRLTVL.

The J gene is TRBJ2-1, the V gene TRBV5-1; D is unresolved. The CDR3 consists of 15 residues. Between the trimmed V and J ends, which lost 4 bases and 8 bases, there was a span of 19 bases. CDR1 is SGHRS, CDR2 YFSETQ, per germline. The CDR3 DNA follows: TGCGCCAGCAGCCTAACAGTGCTAACATTGGATGAGCAGTTCTTC. This codes for CASSLTVLTLDEQFF.

The V and J genes are TRBV5-4 and TRBJ1-2, with unresolved D. Trimming cost V 4 bases and J 0 bases, with 13 bases left between them. The CDR3 covers 15 residues. Germline CDR1 reads SGHNT; CDR2 reads YYREEE (reference sequence). As DNA, the CDR3 is TGTGCCAGCAGCCCGGGTGGCGGAACTAACTATGGCTACACCTTC. Its translation is CASSPGGGTNYGYTF.

The J gene is TRBJ1-6, the V gene TRBV30, with TRBD1 matching 9 bases. Germline assignment: CDR1 GTSNPN and CDR2 SVGIG (reference sequence). Unmatched junction bases numbered 3, after V lost 5 bases and J lost 7 bases. The CDR3 covers 13 residues. CDR3 in amino acids: CAWGTGTNSPLHF. CDR3 nucleotides: TGTGCCTGGGGGACAGGGACCAATTCACCCCTCCACTTT.